Reported below is one T cell receptor beta chain. The antigen remains unidentified. This sample is part of a study of post-analysis software for immune sequencing data. Researchers reported that TCR beta cDNA libraries carried unique molecular identifiers. TCRdb reanalysed the PCR reads using MiXCR and keeps one entry per CDR3 protein. The sample includes about 430,000 distinct CDR3 sequences, approximately 39% seen only once; the top ten take approximately 7.1%. Trimming shortened V by 4 bases and J by 15 bases, and 19 bases separated the two germline ends. The CDR3 runs to 13 residues. From germline, CDR1 is LGHNA and CDR2 YSLEER. Overall study results and limits: The normalized Chao1 diversity of multiple sclerosis patients was significantly lower than that of controls. Relative to controls, patients had several TRBV segments at higher frequency, with TRBV5-6, TRBV5-1 and TRBV20-1 among these.

Sequencing was carried out using blood. This chain uses TRBV4-3 with TRBJ2-4; the D gene is possibly TRBD2 (5 bases). The clonotype originates from a girl aged 2 to 9 with multiple sclerosis. DNA for the CDR3: TGCGCCAGCAGCCCCCCTGGATCCGGGGTGCGGTACTTC. It specifies CASSPPGSGVRYF.